This passage covers 17 T cell receptor beta chains from one sample sequenced in a study of blood T cells in healthy people across ages. Combining a sample-barcoded 5' primer with a J-beta primer mix, a second PCR ran for roughly 6 to 11 cycles. TCRdb recomputed calls from the 5' RACE reads with MiXCR, one row per CDR3 protein. The sample includes some 860,000 distinct CDR3 sequences, about 61% of them seen just once. Sequencing was done on a sample of blood. The receptors here all came from a man aged 40-55 years in good health.

This clonotype appeared a few times. J is TRBJ2-3 and V is TRBV7-2; D is perhaps TRBD2 (6 bases). The germline V gene encodes CDR1 SGHTA and CDR2 FQGNSA. This CDR3 is built from 16 residues. V shed 5 bases and J shed 6 bases, with 21 bases lying between them. CDR3 sequence reads: CASSLRRSYGGDTQYF. CDR3 bases: TGTGCCAGCAGCCTCCGAAGGTCCTACGGAGGGGATACGCAGTATTTT.

This clonotype was observed a single time. The chain employs TRBV20-1 and TRBJ2-1; 11 bases are shared with TRBD2. V lost 6 bases, J lost 8 bases, and 9 bases stayed unmatched. The CDR3 length is 14 residues. CDR1 is DFQATT and CDR2 is SNEGSKA in the germline V gene (reference sequence). This CDR3 is CSAEGGLAVDEQFF. The CDR3, as DNA: TGCAGTGCCGAGGGGGGACTAGCGGTCGATGAGCAGTTCTTC.

In this sample, this clonotype turned up a few times. The chain is built from TRBV6-2 or TRBV6-3 and TRBJ2-7; 8 nucleotides line up with TRBD2. V dropped 2 bases and J dropped 6; count of bases not matched to a gene: 6. Germline values: CDR1 MNHEY, CDR2 SVGEGT. This CDR3 is built from 14 residues. CDR3 sequence: CASSYVGLAGEQYF. DNA of the CDR3: TGTGCCAGCAGTTACGTGGGGCTAGCGGGCGAGCAGTACTTC.

V is TRBV27 and J is TRBJ2-7; D unresolved. V lost 5 bases, J lost 0 bases, and 8 bases lay in between. The germline CDR1 and CDR2 sequences are MNHEY and SMNVEV (reference sequence). The CDR3 is 13 residues long. The CDR3 sequence: CASSLHASYEQYF. The CDR3 nucleotides read TGTGCCAGCAGTCTCCACGCCTCCTACGAGCAGTACTTC.

In the case of this clonotype: It is likely a read error, because the conserved phenylalanine at the end of the CDR3 is missing. The chain carries TRBV12-3 or TRBV12-4 and TRBJ1-2; weak D call: TRBD1 (5 bases). The germline V and J ends were trimmed by 4 bases and 3 bases, with 18 bases remaining between them. The CDR3 covers 16 residues. CDR3 DNA sequence: TGTGCCAGCAGTTCCGGTTGGAGGGGCGTTGACTATGGCTACACCTTA. It encodes CASSSGWRGVDYGYTL.

This chain links TRBV12-3 or TRBV12-4 with TRBJ2-1; D remains ambiguous. With 4 bases removed from V and 6 bases from J, the gap between germline ends came to 7 bases. The CDR3 has 12 amino acids. DNA of the CDR3: TGTGCCAGCAGTTGGTACGGCAATGAGCAGTTCTTC. The encoded protein is CASSWYGNEQFF.

The chain is built from TRBV12-3 or TRBV12-4 and TRBJ1-4, with D possibly matching TRBD1 (6 bases). The CDR3 covers 14 residues. Trimming shortened V by 3 bases and J by 8 bases, and 13 bases separated the two germline ends. The CDR3 loop reads CASSLGPGQEKLFF. CDR3 nucleotide sequence: TGTGCCAGCAGTTTGGGCCCCGGACAGGAAAAACTGTTTTTT.

The chain recombines TRBV3-1 with TRBJ2-5, with 12 bases matching TRBD2. This CDR3 has 13 amino acids. V was clipped by 3 bases and J by 8 bases; unmatched bases: 1. The germline V gene has CDR1 LGHDT and CDR2 YNNKEL (reference sequence). CDR3 sequence (DNA): TGTGCCAGCAGCCAGACTAGCGGGGGTACCCAGTACTTC. Translated, it gives CASSQTSGGTQYF.

The rearrangement joins TRBV20-1 to TRBJ1-1; D may be TRBD1 (6 bases). The V end lost 6 bases, the J end lost 2 bases, and 16 bases lay between the germline ends. The CDR3 consists of 14 residues. CDR1 is DFQATT, CDR2 SNEGSKA, per germline (reference sequence). The CDR3 here is CSARRGEGNTEAFF. The CDR3 DNA sequence: TGCAGTGCACGAAGGGGGGAGGGAAACACTGAAGCTTTCTTT.

The rearrangement uses TRBV4-1 and TRBJ2-7; D might be TRBD2 (6 bases). The CDR3 has 15 amino acids. CDR1 MGHRA and CDR2 YSYEKL come from the germline V gene. Trimming cost V 1 base and J 1 base, with 11 bases left between them. CDR3 nucleotide sequence: TGCGCCAGCAGCCAAGCTGAGCGGGTTTCCTACGAGCAGTACTTC. Encoded protein: CASSQAERVSYEQYF.

This clonotype was detected only once. The chain uses TRBV11-2 and TRBJ2-1; 13 bases agree with TRBD2. CDR3 length equals 18 residues. With 5 bases clipped from V and 0 bases from J, the junction kept 7 bases outside the gene matches. Germline lookup yields CDR1 SGHAT and CDR2 FQNNGV. The CDR3 reads CASSMGLAGSSSYNEQFF. DNA for the CDR3: TGTGCCAGCAGCATGGGACTAGCGGGGTCTAGCTCCTACAATGAGCAGTTCTTC.

The chain recombines TRBV7-9 with TRBJ1-1; no reliable D call. This CDR3 has 14 residues. Trimming removed 5 bases from V and 3 bases from J, with 13 bases in between. Germline V gene sequence: CDR1 SEHNR, CDR2 FQNEAQ (reference sequence). The CDR3 loop is CASSPRTGHTEAFF. CDR3 nucleotides: TGTGCCAGCAGCCCTCGGACGGGCCACACTGAAGCTTTCTTT.

This clonotype was recorded a few times. The rearrangement joins TRBV15 to TRBJ2-3, with TRBD2 identical over 7 bases. This CDR3 is built from 16 residues. Losses at the gene ends were 1 base for V and 2 bases for J; bases not matched to a gene: 6. Germline CDR1 and CDR2: LNHNV and YYDKDF (reference sequence). This CDR3 is CATSRGLAGITDTQYF. The CDR3 bases are TGTGCCACCAGCAGAGGACTAGCCGGAATCACAGATACGCAGTATTTT.

This chain links TRBV3-1 with TRBJ1-2; D is undetermined. The CDR3 spans 13 residues. The V and J ends lost 0 bases and 6 bases respectively, with 8 bases between them. Germline CDR1 and CDR2: LGHDT and YNNKEL (reference sequence). In nucleotides, the CDR3 is TGTGCCAGCAGCCAAGATCGGCTGGATGGCTACACCTTC. It translates to CASSQDRLDGYTF.

About this clonotype: A much bigger clone sits one base away, suggesting this may be a read error. CDR3 sequence reads: CAGRGIKSMGVETQYF. Written as DNA, the CDR3 is TGTGCCGGCAGGGGGATCAAGAGTATGGGTGTCGAGACCCAGTACTTC. The gene calls are TRBV28 and TRBJ2-4; 7 bases line up with TRBD1. Matching the DNA end better, TRBJ2-5 makes the J call doubtful. CDR1 MDHEN and CDR2 SYDVKM come from the germline V gene. The CDR3 contains 16 residues.

This clonotype has more than one count but fewer than ten. The chain carries TRBV3-1 and TRBJ2-5; perhaps TRBD1 as D (5 bases). The V end lost 2 bases, the J end lost 3 bases, and 13 bases lay between the germline ends. The CDR3 spans 15 residues. The V gene's germline CDR1 is LGHDT and CDR2 YNNKEL (reference sequence). The CDR3 DNA reads TGTGCCAGCAGCCAAAGACAGCCTGGAAAAGAGACCCAGTACTTC. Its translation is CASSQRQPGKETQYF.

This clonotype was detected many times. The chain is built from TRBV4-3 and TRBJ2-1; 9 bases align to TRBD2. CDR3 length: 16 residues. V trimming: 0 bases; J trimming: 4 bases; junction bases outside the gene matches: 4. The germline V gene has CDR1 LGHNA and CDR2 YSLEER. The CDR3 loop is CASSQDPAGGYNEQFF. The DNA of the CDR3 is TGCGCCAGCAGCCAAGATCCTGCGGGAGGGTACAATGAGCAGTTCTTC.